This is a list of T cell receptor beta chains from one sample in a study of blood T cell repertoires in COVID-19. Libraries were prepared by immunoSEQ multiplex PCR; TCRdb keeps only in-frame clonotypes and omits some of them. Here the sample spans 190,000 or so clones, about 88% being singletons. Sample: peripheral blood. All receptors come from a woman aged 25 to 39 with active or convalescent COVID-19. CDR3s include the opening cysteine and the closing phenylalanine or tryptophan. Fields, in order: CDR3 protein, CDR3 DNA, clone size, V gene, D gene, J gene. D genes are given only for firm matches. Size is stated for part of the rows, as once, few or many counts, or as a class when the clone is expanded.

CDR3 protein: CASTSDRGNYEQYF; CDR3 DNA: TGCGCCAGCACCTCGGACAGGGGAAACTACGAGCAGTACTTC; clone size: NA; V gene: TRBV10-2; D gene: TRBD1; J gene: TRBJ2-7
CDR3 protein: CASTLGNTEAFF; CDR3 DNA: TGTGCCAGCACCCTAGGGAACACTGAAGCTTTCTTT; clone size: NA; V gene: TRBV7-9; D gene: NA; J gene: TRBJ1-1
CDR3 protein: CAWTPTPGGNYGYTF; CDR3 DNA: TGTGCCTGGACCCCCACCCCCGGAGGTAACTATGGCTACACCTTC; clone size: once; V gene: TRBV30; D gene: NA; J gene: TRBJ1-2
CDR3 protein: CASSYRQGKSGNTIYF; CDR3 DNA: TGTGCCAGCAGCTACCGACAGGGCAAATCTGGAAACACCATATATTTT; clone size: NA; V gene: TRBV5-4; D gene: TRBD1; J gene: TRBJ1-3
CDR3 protein: CASSRPPRNPMNTEAFF; CDR3 DNA: TGCGCCAGCAGCCGACCTCCGAGGAACCCGATGAACACTGAAGCTTTCTTT; clone size: NA; V gene: TRBV4-1; D gene: NA; J gene: TRBJ1-1
CDR3 protein: CASSAGTSGTDTQYF; CDR3 DNA: TGTGCCAGCAGCGCCGGGACTAGCGGCACAGATACGCAGTATTTT; clone size: NA; V gene: TRBV5-4; D gene: TRBD2; J gene: TRBJ2-3
CDR3 protein: CAWSVDSNFGYGYTF; CDR3 DNA: TGTGCCTGGAGTGTAGACAGTAACTTTGGCTATGGCTACACCTTC; clone size: NA; V gene: TRBV30; D gene: NA; J gene: TRBJ1-2
CDR3 protein: CASSPQTENIQYF; CDR3 DNA: TGCGCCAGCAGCCCCCAGACAGAAAACATTCAGTACTTC; clone size: NA; V gene: TRBV5-1; D gene: NA; J gene: TRBJ2-4
CDR3 protein: CASSFRKDRPGTGELFF; CDR3 DNA: TGTGCCAGCAGTTTTCGAAAGGACAGGCCGGGGACCGGGGAGCTGTTTTTT; clone size: NA; V gene: TRBV27; D gene: TRBD1; J gene: TRBJ2-2
CDR3 protein: CAWGGQGTEAFF; CDR3 DNA: TGTGCCTGGGGGGGGCAGGGGACTGAAGCTTTCTTT; clone size: NA; V gene: TRBV30; D gene: NA; J gene: TRBJ1-1
CDR3 protein: CASRVPFGDTTSSYNSPLHF; CDR3 DNA: TGTGCCAGCCGGGTACCCTTCGGGGATACCACCAGCTCCTATAATTCACCCCTCCACTTT; clone size: NA; V gene: TRBV2; D gene: NA; J gene: TRBJ1-6
CDR3 protein: CASSETGTYEQYF; CDR3 DNA: TGTGCCAGCAGTGAGACAGGGACCTACGAGCAGTACTTC; clone size: NA; V gene: TRBV28; D gene: TRBD1; J gene: TRBJ2-7
CDR3 protein: CASSSGTRYNEQFF; CDR3 DNA: TGTGCCAGTAGTAGCGGGACTAGGTACAATGAGCAGTTCTTC; clone size: NA; V gene: TRBV19; D gene: TRBD2; J gene: TRBJ2-1
CDR3 protein: CASSPISGQGVTAEQYF; CDR3 DNA: TGTGCCAGCAGCCCGATATCAGGACAGGGGGTGACGGCCGAGCAGTACTTC; clone size: NA; V gene: TRBV3-1/TRBV3-2; D gene: TRBD1; J gene: TRBJ2-7
CDR3 protein: CASRTGGATNEKLFF; CDR3 DNA: TGTGCCAGCAGGACAGGGGGCGCAACTAATGAAAAACTGTTTTTT; clone size: NA; V gene: TRBV28; D gene: TRBD1; J gene: TRBJ1-4
CDR3 protein: CASSLLPGLGGYTF; CDR3 DNA: TGCGCCAGCAGCCTTTTACCAGGGCTAGGGGGCTACACCTTC; clone size: NA; V gene: TRBV4-1; D gene: NA; J gene: TRBJ1-2
CDR3 protein: CASSFGRTGGNQPQHF; CDR3 DNA: TGTGCCAGCAGCTTCGGGAGGACAGGGGGAAATCAGCCCCAGCATTTT; clone size: NA; V gene: TRBV3-1/TRBV3-2; D gene: TRBD1; J gene: TRBJ1-5
CDR3 protein: CASSRSGFQETQYF; CDR3 DNA: TGTGCCAGCAGCCGAAGCGGTTTCCAAGAGACCCAGTACTTC; clone size: NA; V gene: TRBV11-2; D gene: NA; J gene: TRBJ2-5
CDR3 protein: CASSHTSPSTDTQYF; CDR3 DNA: TGCGCCAGCAGCCATACTAGCCCTAGCACAGATACGCAGTATTTT; clone size: NA; V gene: TRBV5-1; D gene: NA; J gene: TRBJ2-3
CDR3 protein: CASSHVAGGLGNTIYF; CDR3 DNA: TGTGCCAGCAGCCATGTCGCGGGGGGGCTCGGAAACACCATATATTTT; clone size: once; V gene: TRBV3-1/TRBV3-2; D gene: NA; J gene: TRBJ1-3
CDR3 protein: CASSPSFKSGLRQPQHF; CDR3 DNA: TGTGCCAGCAGTCCATCCTTCAAGTCAGGGTTGCGGCAGCCCCAGCATTTT; clone size: NA; V gene: TRBV28; D gene: NA; J gene: TRBJ1-5
CDR3 protein: CASSGGGPERDTQYF; CDR3 DNA: TGTGCCAGTTCGGGGGGAGGGCCTGAAAGAGATACGCAGTATTTT; clone size: once; V gene: TRBV28; D gene: TRBD2; J gene: TRBJ2-3
CDR3 protein: CASSLGDRGHRETQYF; CDR3 DNA: TGCGCCAGCAGCTTGGGGGACAGGGGACACCGAGAGACCCAGTACTTC; clone size: NA; V gene: TRBV5-1; D gene: TRBD1; J gene: TRBJ2-5
CDR3 protein: CASGALAGGSYEQYF; CDR3 DNA: TGTGCTAGTGGTGCCCTAGCGGGGGGTTCCTACGAGCAGTACTTC; clone size: NA; V gene: TRBV12-5; D gene: TRBD2; J gene: TRBJ2-7
CDR3 protein: CASRFRTSGRMSTDTQYF; CDR3 DNA: TGTGCCAGCAGATTCCGGACTAGCGGGAGAATGAGCACAGATACGCAGTATTTT; clone size: NA; V gene: TRBV2; D gene: TRBD2; J gene: TRBJ2-3
CDR3 protein: CASSPGGETQYF; CDR3 DNA: TGTGCCAGCAGCCCCGGGGGGGAGACCCAGTACTTC; clone size: NA; V gene: TRBV6-5; D gene: TRBD2; J gene: TRBJ2-5
CDR3 protein: CSSGASYNEQFF; CDR3 DNA: TGCAGTTCTGGAGCGTCCTACAATGAGCAGTTCTTC; clone size: NA; V gene: TRBV29-1; D gene: NA; J gene: TRBJ2-1
CDR3 protein: CASTESSGANVLTF; CDR3 DNA: TGTGCCAGCACGGAGAGCTCTGGGGCCAACGTCCTGACTTTC; clone size: few; V gene: TRBV28; D gene: NA; J gene: TRBJ2-6
CDR3 protein: CASSHSSTGRGYF; CDR3 DNA: TGTGCCAGCAGCCATAGTTCCACAGGGCGAGGGTATTTT; clone size: NA; V gene: TRBV3-1/TRBV3-2; D gene: NA; J gene: TRBJ1-5
CDR3 protein: CASSPRDSLNQPQHF; CDR3 DNA: TGTGCCAGCAGTCCCAGGGACAGCTTAAATCAGCCCCAGCATTTT; clone size: few; V gene: TRBV28; D gene: TRBD1; J gene: TRBJ1-5
CDR3 protein: CASSDGTYTYEQYF; CDR3 DNA: TGTGCCAGCAGCGACGGGACATACACCTACGAGCAGTACTTC; clone size: NA; V gene: TRBV28; D gene: NA; J gene: TRBJ2-7
CDR3 protein: CASSDWGTGEYEQYF; CDR3 DNA: TGTGCCAGCAGTGACTGGGGGACAGGGGAATACGAGCAGTACTTC; clone size: many; V gene: TRBV25-1; D gene: TRBD1; J gene: TRBJ2-7
CDR3 protein: CASSFGRTQPQHF; CDR3 DNA: TGTGCCAGTAGTTTTGGACGGACACAGCCCCAGCATTTT; clone size: NA; V gene: TRBV19; D gene: NA; J gene: TRBJ1-5
CDR3 protein: CASSLGTSGGGEQFF; CDR3 DNA: TGTGCTAGCAGCTTAGGGACTAGCGGGGGCGGTGAGCAGTTCTTC; clone size: few; V gene: TRBV7-7; D gene: TRBD2; J gene: TRBJ2-1
CDR3 protein: CASSMDRDRGADSNQPQHF; CDR3 DNA: TGTGCCAGTAGTATGGATAGGGACAGGGGGGCAGACAGCAATCAGCCCCAGCATTTT; clone size: NA; V gene: TRBV19; D gene: TRBD1; J gene: TRBJ1-5
CDR3 protein: CASSKGGGDTQYF; CDR3 DNA: TGTGCCAGTAGTAAAGGGGGGGGAGATACGCAGTATTTT; clone size: NA; V gene: TRBV19; D gene: NA; J gene: TRBJ2-3
CDR3 protein: CASTSSGSPLHF; CDR3 DNA: TGCGCCAGCACCTCGTCGGGTTCACCCCTCCACTTT; clone size: NA; V gene: TRBV4-1; D gene: NA; J gene: TRBJ1-6
CDR3 protein: CSASQVPWTEAFF; CDR3 DNA: TGCAGTGCTAGTCAGGTCCCGTGGACTGAAGCTTTCTTT; clone size: NA; V gene: TRBV20-1; D gene: NA; J gene: TRBJ1-1
CDR3 protein: CASSLAQETQYF; CDR3 DNA: TGTGCCAGCAGCTTAGCTCAAGAGACCCAGTACTTC; clone size: NA; V gene: TRBV11-2; D gene: NA; J gene: TRBJ2-5
CDR3 protein: CASLGQGGNEQYF; CDR3 DNA: TGTGCCAGCCTGGGGCAGGGGGGCAACGAGCAGTACTTC; clone size: NA; V gene: TRBV5-5; D gene: NA; J gene: TRBJ2-7
CDR3 protein: CASSQTGTSVLPYF; CDR3 DNA: TGTGCCAGCAGCCAGACCGGGACTAGCGTCTTACCGTATTTT; clone size: once; V gene: TRBV6-5; D gene: TRBD2; J gene: TRBJ2-3
CDR3 protein: CASSPGVGTIGSPLHF; CDR3 DNA: TGTGCCAGCAGCCCTGGGGTAGGGACAATCGGTTCACCCCTCCACTTT; clone size: NA; V gene: TRBV16; D gene: NA; J gene: TRBJ1-6